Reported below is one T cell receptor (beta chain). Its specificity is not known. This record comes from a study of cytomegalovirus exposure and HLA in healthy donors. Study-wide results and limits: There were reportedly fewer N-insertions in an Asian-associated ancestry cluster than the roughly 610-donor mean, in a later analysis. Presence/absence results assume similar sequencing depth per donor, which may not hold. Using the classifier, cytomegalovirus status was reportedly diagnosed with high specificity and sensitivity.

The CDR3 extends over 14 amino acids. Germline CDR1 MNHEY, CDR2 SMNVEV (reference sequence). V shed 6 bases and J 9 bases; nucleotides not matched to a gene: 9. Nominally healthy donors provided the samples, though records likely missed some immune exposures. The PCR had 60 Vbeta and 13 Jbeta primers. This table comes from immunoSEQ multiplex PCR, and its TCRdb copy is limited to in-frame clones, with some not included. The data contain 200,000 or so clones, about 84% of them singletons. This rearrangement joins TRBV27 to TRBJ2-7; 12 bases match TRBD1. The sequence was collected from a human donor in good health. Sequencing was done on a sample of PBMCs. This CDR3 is CASRGGQGAVRQYF. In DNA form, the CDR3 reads TGTGCCAGCAGGGGGGGACAGGGGGCTGTAAGGCAGTACTTC.